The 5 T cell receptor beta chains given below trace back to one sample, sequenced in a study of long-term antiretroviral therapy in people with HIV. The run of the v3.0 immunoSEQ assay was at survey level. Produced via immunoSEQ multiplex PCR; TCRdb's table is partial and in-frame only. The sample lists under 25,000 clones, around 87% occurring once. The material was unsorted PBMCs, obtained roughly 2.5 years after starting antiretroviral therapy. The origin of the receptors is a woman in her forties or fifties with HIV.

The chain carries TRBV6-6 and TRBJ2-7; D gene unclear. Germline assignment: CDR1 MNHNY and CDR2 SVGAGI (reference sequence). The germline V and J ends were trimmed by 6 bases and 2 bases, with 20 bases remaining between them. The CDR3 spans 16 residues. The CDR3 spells CASSHPPGSRPYEQYF. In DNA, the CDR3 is TGTGCCAGCAGCCACCCCCCGGGCAGCCGACCCTACGAGCAGTACTTC.

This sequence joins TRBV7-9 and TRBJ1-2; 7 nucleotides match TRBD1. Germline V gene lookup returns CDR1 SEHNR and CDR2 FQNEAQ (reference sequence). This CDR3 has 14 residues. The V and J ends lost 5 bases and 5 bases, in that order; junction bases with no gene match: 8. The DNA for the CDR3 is TGTGCCAGCAGCCTCCCGACAGGGTTGTATGGCTACACCTTC. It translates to CASSLPTGLYGYTF.

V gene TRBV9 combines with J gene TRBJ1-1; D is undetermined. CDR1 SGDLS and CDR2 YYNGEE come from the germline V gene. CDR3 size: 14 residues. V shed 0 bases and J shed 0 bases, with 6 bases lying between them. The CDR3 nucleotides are TGTGCCAGCAGCGTAGAACACTTGAACACTGAAGCTTTCTTT. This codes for CASSVEHLNTEAFF.

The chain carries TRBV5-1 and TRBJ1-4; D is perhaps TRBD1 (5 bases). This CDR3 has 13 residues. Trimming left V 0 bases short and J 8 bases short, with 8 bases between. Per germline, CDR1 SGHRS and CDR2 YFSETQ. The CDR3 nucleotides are TGCGCCAGCAGCTTGGGTGGGGACGAAAAACTGTTTTTT. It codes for CASSLGGDEKLFF.

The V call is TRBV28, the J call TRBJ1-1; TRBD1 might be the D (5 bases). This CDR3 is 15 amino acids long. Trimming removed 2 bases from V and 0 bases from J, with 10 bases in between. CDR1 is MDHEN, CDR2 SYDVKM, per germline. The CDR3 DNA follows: TGTGCCAGCAGTTTAGGGGGGTTCCTGAACACTGAAGCTTTCTTT. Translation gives CASSLGGFLNTEAFF.